Below, 27 T cell receptor beta chains from the same sample are listed, as sequenced in a study of a mutant IDH1 vaccine in newly diagnosed glioma. Time point defined: week 35, safety follow-up. Vaccination used 300 ug of mutant IDH1 20-mer peptide per dose, with topical imiquimod. The assay was immunoSEQ multiplex PCR, and TCRdb's table has in-frame clones only and misses some. The sample lists tens of thousands of clones; roughly 74% were seen once. Their antigen targets remain unknown. Specimen: PBMCs, collected from a glioma patient whose treatment included an IDH1 peptide vaccine. These TCRs come from a man in his fifties with glioma.

V is TRBV10-3 and J is TRBJ1-2; no definite D call. The CDR3 is made up of 11 amino acids. Between the trimmed V and J ends, which lost 8 bases and 3 bases, there was a span of 7 bases. CDR1 is ENHRY, CDR2 SYGVKD, per germline. The CDR3 here is CAIEGDYGYTF. The CDR3 nucleotides read TGTGCCATCGAGGGAGACTATGGCTACACCTTC.

The chain joins TRBV4-3 to TRBJ2-5, with D possibly called TRBD1 or TRBD2 (5 bases each). Looked up from germline, CDR1 is LGHNA and CDR2 is YSLEER. V lost 2 bases and J 1 base, leaving 11 bases between the germline ends. The CDR3 is 15 residues long. CDR3 amino acids: CASSQYPGTQETQYF. In nucleotides, the CDR3 is TGCGCCAGCAGCCAATACCCGGGGACCCAAGAGACCCAGTACTTC.

As concerns this clone: Other DNA sequences of this sample code for an identical CDR3. The chain recombines TRBV25-1 with TRBJ1-1, with D unresolved. The CDR3 totals 14 residues. V lost 4 bases to trimming and J lost 0 bases, with 9 bases between them. Germline V gene lookup returns CDR1 MGHDK and CDR2 SYGVNS. The CDR3 loop is CASSVGGMNTEAFF. The CDR3 DNA sequence: TGTGCCAGCAGTGTCGGAGGGATGAACACTGAAGCTTTCTTT.

This clone appeared once. This chain uses TRBV6-5 with TRBJ1-2; D is ambiguous. The germline V gene has CDR1 MNHEY and CDR2 SVGAGI. V shed 2 bases and J shed 8 bases, with 12 bases lying between them. The CDR3 extends over 13 amino acids. The CDR3 nucleotides read TGTGCCAGCAGTTACGCCTCAGAGGGCGGCTACACCTTC. This gives the protein CASSYASEGGYTF.

The chain joins TRBV5-6 to TRBJ1-4; 7 bases match TRBD1. The V and J ends lost 2 bases and 4 bases, in that order; junction bases with no gene match: 5. The CDR3 runs 15 residues. Germline-derived CDR1 and CDR2 are SGHDT and YYEEEE. CDR3 sequence: CASSFQGTVNEKLFF. The DNA for the CDR3 is TGTGCCAGCAGCTTCCAAGGGACAGTTAATGAAAAACTGTTTTTT.

This sequence joins TRBV6-5 and TRBJ1-2; the match to TRBD1 covers 8 bases. CDR3 size: 15 residues. J was trimmed by 8 bases and V by 4 bases; bases with no gene match: 12. The germline CDR1 and CDR2 sequences are MNHEY and SVGAGI. The CDR3 region is CASSSQGQDSEGYTF. DNA for the CDR3: TGTGCCAGCAGTTCACAGGGACAGGATTCGGAGGGCTACACCTTC.

As DNA, the CDR3 is TGTGCCAGTAGTCCTCCGGACAGGGGGCGAGGCTACACCTTC. As protein: CASSPPDRGRGYTF. The rearrangement joins TRBV19 to TRBJ1-2; TRBD1 matches at 11 bases. V shed 5 bases and J 8 bases; nucleotides not matched to a gene: 7. CDR3 length equals 14 residues. Germline-derived CDR1 and CDR2 are LNHDA and SQIVND (reference sequence).

The genes are TRBV5-1 and TRBJ2-3; D not certain. The CDR3 has 14 residues. Germline V CDR1 and CDR2: SGHRS, YFSETQ. Trimming removed 0 bases at V and 0 bases at J, with 5 bases between. CDR3 sequence (DNA): TGCGCCAGCAGCTTGGGTGCTAGCACAGATACGCAGTATTTT. This encodes CASSLGASTDTQYF.

The CDR3 protein is CAWSVSGNTIYF. The CDR3, as DNA: TGTGCCTGGAGTGTAAGTGGAAACACCATATATTTT. The chain couples TRBV30 to TRBJ1-3; D unclear. The CDR3 has 12 amino acids. Germline V gene data show CDR1 as GTSNPN and CDR2 as SVGIG (reference sequence). Trimming took 0 bases from V and 3 from J, leaving 3 bases between them. Drawing the rest from reference TRBV30 and TRBJ1-3, the complete variable domain is SQTIHQWPATLVQPVGSPLSLECTVEGTSNPNLYWYRQAAGRGLQLLFYSVGIGQISSEVPQNLSASRPQDRQFILSSKKLLLSDSGFYLCAWSVSGNTIYFGEGSWLTVV.

V and J are TRBV2 and TRBJ1-3; D gene unclear. Looked up from germline, CDR1 is SNHLY and CDR2 is FYNNEI. This CDR3 comprises 12 residues. Trimming cost V 2 bases and J 4 bases, with 3 bases left between them. CDR3 amino acids: CASSESGNTIYF. The CDR3, as DNA: TGTGCCAGCAGTGAATCGGGAAACACCATATATTTT.

As for this clone: Other nucleotide sequences in the sample specify the same CDR3. This chain links TRBV5-1 with TRBJ1-1; D may be TRBD1 (6 bases). Germline V gene sequence: CDR1 SGHRS, CDR2 YFSETQ. V dropped 1 base and J dropped 2 bases, with 9 bases sitting between them. The CDR3 runs 14 residues. CDR3 bases: TGCGCCAGCAGCTTGACAGGGTCTAACACTGAAGCTTTCTTT. This codes for CASSLTGSNTEAFF.

V is TRBV29-1 and J is TRBJ2-7, with 11 nucleotides matching TRBD2. From germline, CDR1 is SQVTM and CDR2 ANQGSEA. V gave up 3 bases and J gave up 3 bases; unmatched junction bases: 4. The CDR3 contains 14 residues. CDR3 amino acids: CSVEVLAGGYEQYF. CDR3 bases: TGCAGCGTTGAGGTCCTAGCGGGGGGCTACGAGCAGTACTTC.

The chain links TRBV6-1 to TRBJ2-2; no clear D gene. V was pared by 6 bases and J by 1 base, with 6 bases between. The germline CDR1 and CDR2 sequences are MNHNS and SASEGT. There are 13 residues in the CDR3. The CDR3 here is CASRLGNTGELFF. As DNA, the CDR3 is TGTGCCAGCAGGCTCGGGAACACCGGGGAGCTGTTTTTT.

The chain combines TRBV27 with TRBJ1-4, with D possibly being TRBD1 (5 bases). CDR3 length equals 17 residues. V was pared by 5 bases and J by 1 base, with 17 bases between. In germline, CDR1 is MNHEY, CDR2 SMNVEV (reference sequence). This CDR3 is CASSLGAGRRTNEKLFF. CDR3 bases: TGTGCCAGCAGTCTAGGGGCAGGACGTCGAACTAATGAAAAACTGTTTTTT.

V gene TRBV5-1 combines with J gene TRBJ2-5; no reliable D call. CDR3 length equals 13 residues. V was clipped by 2 bases and J by 3 bases, with 8 bases between them. Germline loops: CDR1 SGHRS, CDR2 YFSETQ. CDR3 in amino acids: CASSFSWEETQYF. DNA for the CDR3: TGCGCCAGCAGCTTCTCCTGGGAAGAGACCCAGTACTTC.

V gene TRBV4-1 combines with J gene TRBJ2-2; 11 bases are shared with TRBD2. Germline lookup yields CDR1 MGHRA and CDR2 YSYEKL. Germline trimming cut 4 bases from V and 2 bases from J; bases unmatched to any gene: 3. The CDR3 runs to 16 residues. CDR3 amino acids: CASSLSGGANTGELFF. The CDR3 bases are TGCGCCAGCAGCCTTAGCGGGGGGGCAAACACCGGGGAGCTGTTTTTT.

The J gene is TRBJ1-5, the V gene TRBV7-9; D gene uncertain. This CDR3 has 13 residues. The germline V gene has CDR1 SEHNR and CDR2 FQNEAQ (reference sequence). With 7 bases removed from V and 4 bases from J, the gap between germline ends came to 11 bases. CDR3 sequence: CASTFGENQPQHF. CDR3 DNA: TGTGCCAGCACCTTCGGAGAGAATCAGCCCCAGCATTTT.

J is TRBJ2-5 and V is TRBV25-1; D gene uncertain. The germline V gene has CDR1 MGHDK and CDR2 SYGVNS. This CDR3 region has 14 residues. V was cut by 6 bases and J by 0 bases, with 11 bases left in between. CDR3 DNA: TGTGCCAGCAGCGAAAGGGTATACCAAGAGACCCAGTACTTC. Its protein is CASSERVYQETQYF.

The rearrangement joins TRBV23-1 to TRBJ1-5; 11 bases are shared with TRBD1. TRBV23-1 is labeled an ORF, and its function is uncertain. CDR3 length: 17 amino acids. The V and J ends lost 0 bases and 0 bases, in that order; junction bases with no gene match: 1. The DNA of the CDR3 is TGCGCCAGCAGTCAATCGGGACAGGGGGATAGCAATCAGCCCCAGCATTTT. Amino acid sequence: CASSQSGQGDSNQPQHF.

The chain carries TRBV29-1 and TRBJ1-2; unclear D gene. CDR3 length: 13 amino acids. V lost 4 bases and J 3 bases, leaving 12 bases between the germline ends. CDR1 SQVTM and CDR2 ANQGSEA come from the germline V gene. The CDR3 loop reads CSVAQQIDYGYTF. The CDR3 DNA follows: TGCAGCGTTGCTCAGCAGATTGACTATGGCTACACCTTC.

This chain uses TRBV14 with TRBJ2-1; D might be TRBD1 (5 bases). The germline V and J ends were trimmed by 0 bases and 4 bases, with 19 bases remaining between them. The CDR3 has 18 residues. Germline V gives CDR1 SGHDN, CDR2 FVKESK. The DNA for the CDR3 is TGTGCCAGCAGCCAAGAGCGTAAGGGGTTGAGATCGTACAATGAGCAGTTCTTC. Its translation: CASSQERKGLRSYNEQFF. Based on the CDR3 plus reference TRBV14 and TRBJ2-1, the full variable domain is EAGVTQFPSHSVIEKGQTVTLRCDPISGHDNLYWYRRVMGKEIKFLLHFVKESKQDESGMPNNRFLAERTGGTYSTLKVQPAELEDSGVYFCASSQERKGLRSYNEQFFGPGTRLTVL.

The chain uses TRBV28 and TRBJ1-5; 7 bases align to TRBD1. With 4 bases clipped from V and 5 bases from J, the junction kept 5 bases outside the gene matches. The CDR3 is 14 amino acids. Germline CDR1 is MDHEN and CDR2 is SYDVKM. This chain's CDR3 is CASSSYRGDQPQHF. The DNA of the CDR3 is TGTGCCAGCAGTTCCTACAGGGGTGATCAGCCCCAGCATTTT.

V and J are TRBV6-5 and TRBJ1-1, with D perhaps TRBD1 (5 bases). Germline CDR1 and CDR2: MNHEY and SVGAGI. Deletions cut 6 bases from V and 5 bases from J, with 16 bases between. This CDR3 contains 14 residues. The CDR3 spells CASRPGDGGTEAFF. Here the CDR3 DNA reads TGTGCCAGCAGGCCCGGGGACGGTGGAACTGAAGCTTTCTTT.

This clone showed up just once. Written as DNA, the CDR3 is TGTGCCATCAGTGAGTCGAGAGCCGCCTACGAGCAGTACTTC. This sequence encodes CAISESRAAYEQYF. The chain carries TRBV10-3 and TRBJ2-7; D remains ambiguous. The CDR3 totals 14 residues. CDR1 is ENHRY and CDR2 is SYGVKD in the germline V gene. Trimming stripped 0 bases from V and 2 bases from J, with 8 bases between.

The sample holds a few counts of this clone. The rearrangement joins TRBV30 to TRBJ2-1; D not resolved. The CDR3 extends over 11 amino acids. Trimming removed 2 bases from V and 8 bases from J, with 7 bases in between. From germline, CDR1 is GTSNPN and CDR2 SVGIG (reference sequence). CDR3 in amino acids: CAWSQPYEQFF. CDR3 bases: TGTGCCTGGAGTCAGCCGTATGAGCAGTTCTTC.

This chain joins TRBV29-1 and TRBJ1-2; 10 nucleotides line up with TRBD1. Germline trimming cut 7 bases from V and 8 bases from J; bases unmatched to any gene: 4. The CDR3 has 11 amino acids. Per germline, CDR1 SQVTM and CDR2 ANQGSEA. The CDR3, as DNA: TGCAGCGATGGGACAGGGGAAGGCTACACCTTC. Its protein is CSDGTGEGYTF. Looking up the rest from reference TRBV29-1 and TRBJ1-2 gives the full variable domain: SAVISQKPSRDICQRGTSLTIQCQVDSQVTMMFWYRQQPGQSLTLIATANQGSEATYESGFVIDKFPISRPNLTFSTLTVSNMSPEDSSIYLCSDGTGEGYTFGSGTRLTVV.

The rearrangement uses TRBV5-4 and TRBJ1-2; no clear D. The germline V and J ends were trimmed by 0 bases and 6 bases, with 18 bases remaining between them. Germline values: CDR1 SGHNT, CDR2 YYREEE (reference sequence). This CDR3 is built from 16 residues. CDR3 region: CASSLGGDNQLNGYTF. In nucleotides, the CDR3 is TGTGCCAGCAGCTTGGGTGGAGACAACCAACTCAATGGCTACACCTTC.